This is a list of T cell receptor beta chains from one sample in a study of identical twins. From the 5' RACE reads, TCRdb called clonotypes with MiXCR, one entry per CDR3 protein. The sample shows around 550,000 distinct CDR3 sequences, 15% of them seen only once. The same specimen was also included in a second study, on yellow fever vaccine responses in identical twins.

Sequenced sample: CD4+ T cells sorted from blood. The receptor set was obtained from a woman aged 18-30 years in good health. Each CDR3 is given with its conserved first and last residue. The order of the fields is D gene, clone size, J gene, V gene, CDR3 protein, CDR3 DNA. D genes are given only for firm matches. Rows may omit the clone size; those that give it use once, few, many or a size class.

d_gene: NA; abundance: NA; j_gene: TRBJ2-1; v_gene: TRBV18; CDR3aa: CASSPPGGAAYNEQFF; CDR3nt: TGTGCCAGCTCACCACCTGGCGGAGCGGCCTACAATGAGCAGTTCTTC
d_gene: NA; abundance: few; j_gene: TRBJ2-7; v_gene: TRBV27; CDR3aa: CASSPLAGAGSSYEQYF; CDR3nt: TGTGCCAGCAGTCCCCTTGCAGGGGCGGGAAGCTCCTACGAGCAGTACTTC
d_gene: NA; abundance: few; j_gene: TRBJ1-5; v_gene: TRBV6-5; CDR3aa: CASSYYRGPNQPQHF; CDR3nt: TGTGCCAGCAGTTACTACCGGGGCCCCAATCAGCCCCAGCATTTT
d_gene: NA; abundance: NA; j_gene: TRBJ1-1; v_gene: TRBV5-6; CDR3aa: CASSFANMNTEAFF; CDR3nt: TGTGCCAGCAGCTTTGCCAACATGAACACTGAAGCTTTCTTT
d_gene: NA; abundance: many; j_gene: TRBJ2-2; v_gene: TRBV5-6; CDR3aa: CASSLSGRTGELFF; CDR3nt: TGTGCCAGCAGCTTGAGTGGGAGAACCGGGGAGCTGTTTTTT
d_gene: NA; abundance: NA; j_gene: TRBJ2-7; v_gene: TRBV7-6; CDR3aa: CASSPSSGTGGEQYF; CDR3nt: TGTGCCAGCAGCCCAAGTTCGGGTACAGGAGGCGAGCAGTACTTC
d_gene: NA; abundance: NA; j_gene: TRBJ2-5; v_gene: TRBV3-1; CDR3aa: CASSQAPAGLETQYF; CDR3nt: TGTGCCAGCAGCCAAGCCCCGGCCGGGCTGGAGACCCAGTACTTC
d_gene: NA; abundance: NA; j_gene: TRBJ2-7; v_gene: TRBV27; CDR3aa: CASSFLRPRSGTYEQYF; CDR3nt: TGTGCCAGCAGTTTCCTCCGGCCGCGGTCCGGGACCTACGAGCAGTACTTC
d_gene: NA; abundance: NA; j_gene: TRBJ1-2; v_gene: TRBV6-5; CDR3aa: CASSYGAATNYGYTF; CDR3nt: TGTGCCAGCAGTTACGGGGCCGCTACTAACTATGGCTACACCTTC
d_gene: NA; abundance: many; j_gene: TRBJ1-5; v_gene: TRBV3-1; CDR3aa: CASSQGRSNQPQHF; CDR3nt: TGTGCCAGCAGCCAGGGCAGAAGCAATCAGCCCCAGCATTTT
d_gene: TRBD2; abundance: NA; j_gene: TRBJ2-5; v_gene: TRBV7-9; CDR3aa: CASSTGLNQETQYF; CDR3nt: TGTGCCAGCAGCACGGGACTAAACCAAGAGACCCAGTACTTC
d_gene: NA; abundance: NA; j_gene: TRBJ2-1; v_gene: TRBV14; CDR3aa: CASSRPLTYNEQFF; CDR3nt: TGTGCCAGCAGCCGCCCCTTGACCTACAATGAGCAGTTCTTC
d_gene: NA; abundance: few; j_gene: TRBJ2-1; v_gene: TRBV7-9; CDR3aa: CASSLRAGNENEQFF; CDR3nt: TGTGCCAGCAGCTTAAGGGCAGGGAATGAGAATGAGCAGTTCTTC
d_gene: NA; abundance: NA; j_gene: TRBJ1-1; v_gene: TRBV5-1; CDR3aa: CASSLGASGRNTEAFF; CDR3nt: TGCGCCAGCAGCTTGGGTGCCTCGGGGAGGAACACTGAAGCTTTCTTT
d_gene: NA; abundance: NA; j_gene: TRBJ2-2; v_gene: TRBV5-1; CDR3aa: CASGTLGTGELFF; CDR3nt: TGCGCCAGCGGGACTCTTGGTACCGGGGAGCTGTTTTTT
d_gene: TRBD2; abundance: NA; j_gene: TRBJ2-1; v_gene: TRBV5-1; CDR3aa: CASRSPSGLAGYNEQFF; CDR3nt: TGCGCCAGCAGGTCCCCCTCAGGACTAGCGGGGTACAATGAGCAGTTCTTC
d_gene: NA; abundance: NA; j_gene: TRBJ1-1; v_gene: TRBV10-3; CDR3aa: CAISESVGPSTEAFF; CDR3nt: TGTGCCATCAGTGAGTCGGTGGGACCGAGCACTGAAGCTTTCTTT
d_gene: TRBD1; abundance: few; j_gene: TRBJ2-3; v_gene: TRBV11-2; CDR3aa: CASRPRTGTDTQYF; CDR3nt: TGTGCCAGCAGACCCCGGACAGGAACAGATACGCAGTATTTT
d_gene: TRBD2; abundance: NA; j_gene: TRBJ2-7; v_gene: TRBV4-1; CDR3aa: CASSQDSGAQAPSYEQYF; CDR3nt: TGCGCCAGCAGCCAAGATAGCGGGGCACAAGCCCCGTCCTACGAGCAGTACTTC
d_gene: NA; abundance: NA; j_gene: TRBJ2-6; v_gene: TRBV2; CDR3aa: CASNVDTLNVLTF; CDR3nt: TGTGCCAGCAATGTAGACACCCTGAACGTCCTGACTTTC
d_gene: NA; abundance: few; j_gene: TRBJ1-5; v_gene: TRBV29-1; CDR3aa: CSARGGEGPNQPQHF; CDR3nt: TGCAGCGCAAGGGGGGGCGAGGGTCCCAATCAGCCCCAGCATTTT
d_gene: NA; abundance: once; j_gene: TRBJ2-2; v_gene: TRBV2; CDR3aa: CASSGHLSTGELFF; CDR3nt: TGTGCCAGCAGTGGGCACCTGAGCACCGGGGAGCTGTTTTTT